A single sample gave rise to the 12 T cell receptor beta chains below, sequenced in a study of CD8 T cells in ankylosing spondylitis. Study results and caveats: Characteristic of ankylosing spondylitis blood, it appeared, was a TCR beta motif comprising several highly homologous variants.

Using its own MiXCR run on the 5' RACE reads, TCRdb lists one record per CDR3 protein. The sample includes about 540,000 distinct CDR3 sequences, about 13% of them seen just once. Their target antigens are unknown. Sample: blood, either unsorted or a sorted T cell fraction (not recorded which). These receptors were collected from a male donor with ankylosing spondylitis.

This rearrangement joins TRBV27 to TRBJ1-2; 9 positions match TRBD1. V lost 3 bases, J lost 7 bases, and 9 bases stayed unmatched. The CDR3 covers 15 residues. The germline CDR1 and CDR2 sequences are MNHEY and SMNVEV (reference sequence). The CDR3 nucleotides read TGTGCCAGCAGTTTGGGTCGGACAGGGGTCGGTGGCTACACCTTC. As protein: CASSLGRTGVGGYTF.

V and J are TRBV7-8 and TRBJ2-7; no reliable D call. This CDR3 is 14 amino acids long. Germline-derived CDR1 and CDR2 are SGHVS and FQNEAQ. Deletions cut 2 bases from V and 12 bases from J, with 20 bases between. The CDR3 sequence: CASSLRIGRSQVYF. CDR3 sequence (DNA): TGTGCCAGCAGCTTAAGGATCGGTAGGTCTCAAGTGTACTTC.

J is TRBJ1-1 and V is TRBV10-3; the D gene is possibly TRBD1 (6 bases). Germline V gene lookup returns CDR1 ENHRY and CDR2 SYGVKD. The CDR3 runs 15 residues. Trimming cost V 0 bases and J 3 bases, with 11 bases left between them. The CDR3 region has the DNA TGTGCCATCAGTGAGTCGGGGGGGGCGGACACTGAAGCTTTCTTT. It translates to CAISESGGADTEAFF.

J is TRBJ2-7 and V is TRBV7-8; TRBD2 matches at 7 bases. Trimming at V came to 5 bases and at J to 3 bases, leaving 13 bases not matched to a gene. The CDR3 loop spans 16 amino acids. Germline lookup yields CDR1 SGHVS and CDR2 FQNEAQ. CDR3 region: CASSSPLAEPYYEQYF. Here the CDR3 DNA reads TGTGCCAGCAGCAGCCCCCTAGCGGAGCCGTACTACGAGCAGTACTTC.

The table lists this clonotype with many counts. The chain employs TRBV12-3 or TRBV12-4 and TRBJ2-1; TRBD1 is a possible D gene (5 bases). The CDR3 runs 10 residues. Trimming shortened V by 5 bases and J by 10 bases, and 6 bases separated the two germline ends. The CDR3 spells CASSHREQFF. The CDR3 nucleotides are TGTGCCAGCAGTCACAGGGAGCAGTTCTTC.

A few counts support this clonotype. V and J are TRBV4-2 and TRBJ1-2; no clear D. V gave up 0 bases and J gave up 0 bases, with 11 bases separating them. CDR1 and CDR2 from the germline V gene are LGHNA and YNFKEQ. The CDR3 has 16 residues. The CDR3 DNA sequence: TGTGCCAGCAGCCAAGACCCAGGACCGGCTAACTATGGCTACACCTTC. The encoded protein is CASSQDPGPANYGYTF.

This chain joins TRBV6-5 and TRBJ1-4; TRBD1 is a possible D gene (5 bases). V shed 2 bases and J shed 4 bases, with 14 bases lying between them. The CDR3 loop spans 16 amino acids. In germline, CDR1 is MNHEY, CDR2 SVGAGI. CDR3 bases: TGTGCCAGCAGTTACAAAGGGGATGGTCGTAATGAAAAACTGTTTTTT. It encodes CASSYKGDGRNEKLFF.

This clonotype has just a few counts. The V call is TRBV20-1, the J call TRBJ2-3; TRBD1 is a possible D gene (5 bases). Trimming took off 6 bases at V and 6 bases at J, with 10 bases between the two ends. The germline gives CDR1 DFQATT, CDR2 SNEGSKA (reference sequence). The length of the CDR3 is 11 residues. CDR3 nucleotides: TGCAGTGCGAAGGGGCTGGATACGCAGTATTTT. This codes for CSAKGLDTQYF.

This clonotype was seen a few times. The chain carries TRBV6-1 and TRBJ2-3; 8 bases line up with TRBD1. This CDR3 has 17 amino acids. The ends lost 6 bases at V and 6 bases at J; junction bases unmatched: 17. CDR1 and CDR2 (germline): MNHNS, SASEGT. The chain's CDR3 is CASRETGGDFLTDTQYF. The CDR3 DNA is TGTGCCAGCAGGGAAACAGGGGGAGACTTCCTAACGGATACGCAGTATTTT.

This sequence joins TRBV12-3 or TRBV12-4 and TRBJ2-7; 10 bases fit TRBD1. V shed 6 bases and J 5 bases; nucleotides not matched to a gene: 7. There are 14 residues in the CDR3. The CDR3 loop reads CASSRGQGYHEQYF. Here the CDR3 DNA reads TGTGCCAGCAGCAGGGGACAGGGGTACCACGAGCAGTACTTC.

On this clonotype: Germline is not matched at one junction end, which may reflect a read error. The chain recombines TRBV28 with TRBJ1-5, with 9 bases lining up with TRBD1. Germline assignment: CDR1 MDHEN and CDR2 SYDVKM. The CDR3 has 16 residues. DNA of the CDR3: TGTGGCAGCAATTCCCGAGACAGGGGGAACAATCAGCCCCAGCATTTT. It translates to CGSNSRDRGNNQPQHF.

This clonotype came up a few times. The chain carries TRBV7-2 and TRBJ2-7; 12 bases align to TRBD2. V lost 3 bases, J lost 1 base, and 4 bases stayed unmatched. CDR3 size: 16 residues. Germline CDR1 and CDR2: SGHTA and FQGNSA. The CDR3 loop reads CASSLPSGRVSYEQYF. The CDR3 coding sequence is TGTGCCAGCAGCTTGCCTAGCGGGAGGGTTTCCTACGAGCAGTACTTC.